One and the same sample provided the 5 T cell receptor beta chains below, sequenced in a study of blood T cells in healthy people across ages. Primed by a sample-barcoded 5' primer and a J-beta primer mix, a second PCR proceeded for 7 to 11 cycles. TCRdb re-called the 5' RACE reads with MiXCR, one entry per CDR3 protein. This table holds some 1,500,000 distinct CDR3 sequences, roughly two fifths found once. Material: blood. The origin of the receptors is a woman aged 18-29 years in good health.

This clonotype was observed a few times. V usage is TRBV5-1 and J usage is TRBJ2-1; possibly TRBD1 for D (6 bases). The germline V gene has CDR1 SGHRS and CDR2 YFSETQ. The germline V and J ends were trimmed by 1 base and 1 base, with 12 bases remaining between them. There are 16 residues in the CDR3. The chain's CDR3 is CASSLPLQGSYNEQFF. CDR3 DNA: TGCGCCAGCAGCTTGCCTCTACAGGGTTCCTACAATGAGCAGTTCTTC.

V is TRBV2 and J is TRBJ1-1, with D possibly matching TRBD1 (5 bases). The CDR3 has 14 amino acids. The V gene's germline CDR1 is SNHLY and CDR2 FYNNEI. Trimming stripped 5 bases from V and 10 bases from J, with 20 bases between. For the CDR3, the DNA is TGTGCCAGCAGTACCGCCGGGGGTGGGATCGGAGCTTTCTTT. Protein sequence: CASSTAGGGIGAFF. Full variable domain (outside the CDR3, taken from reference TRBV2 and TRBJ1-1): EPEVTQTPSHQVTQMGQEVILRCVPISNHLYFYWYRQILGQKVEFLVSFYNNEISEKSEIFDDQFSVERPDGSNFTLKIRSTKLEDSAMYFCASSTAGGGIGAFFGQGTRLTVV.

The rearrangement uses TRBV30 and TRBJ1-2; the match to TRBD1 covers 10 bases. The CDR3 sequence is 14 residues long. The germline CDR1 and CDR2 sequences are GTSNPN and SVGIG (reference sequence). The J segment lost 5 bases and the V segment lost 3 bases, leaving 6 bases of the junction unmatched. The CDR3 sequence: CAWSDGTGVYGYTF. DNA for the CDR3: TGTGCCTGGAGCGACGGGACAGGGGTATATGGCTACACCTTC.

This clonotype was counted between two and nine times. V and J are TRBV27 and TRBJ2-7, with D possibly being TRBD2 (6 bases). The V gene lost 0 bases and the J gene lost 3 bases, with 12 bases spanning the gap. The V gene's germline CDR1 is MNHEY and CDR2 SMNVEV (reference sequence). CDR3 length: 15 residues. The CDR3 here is CASSLSGGGGYEQYF. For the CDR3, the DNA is TGTGCCAGCAGTTTATCCGGGGGAGGTGGCTACGAGCAGTACTTC.

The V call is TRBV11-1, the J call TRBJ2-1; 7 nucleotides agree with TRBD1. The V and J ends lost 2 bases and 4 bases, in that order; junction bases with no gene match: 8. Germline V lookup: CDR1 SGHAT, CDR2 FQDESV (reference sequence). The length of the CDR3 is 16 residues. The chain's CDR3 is CASSLFSGTAYNEQFF. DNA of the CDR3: TGTGCCAGCAGCTTATTCTCCGGGACAGCGTACAATGAGCAGTTCTTC.